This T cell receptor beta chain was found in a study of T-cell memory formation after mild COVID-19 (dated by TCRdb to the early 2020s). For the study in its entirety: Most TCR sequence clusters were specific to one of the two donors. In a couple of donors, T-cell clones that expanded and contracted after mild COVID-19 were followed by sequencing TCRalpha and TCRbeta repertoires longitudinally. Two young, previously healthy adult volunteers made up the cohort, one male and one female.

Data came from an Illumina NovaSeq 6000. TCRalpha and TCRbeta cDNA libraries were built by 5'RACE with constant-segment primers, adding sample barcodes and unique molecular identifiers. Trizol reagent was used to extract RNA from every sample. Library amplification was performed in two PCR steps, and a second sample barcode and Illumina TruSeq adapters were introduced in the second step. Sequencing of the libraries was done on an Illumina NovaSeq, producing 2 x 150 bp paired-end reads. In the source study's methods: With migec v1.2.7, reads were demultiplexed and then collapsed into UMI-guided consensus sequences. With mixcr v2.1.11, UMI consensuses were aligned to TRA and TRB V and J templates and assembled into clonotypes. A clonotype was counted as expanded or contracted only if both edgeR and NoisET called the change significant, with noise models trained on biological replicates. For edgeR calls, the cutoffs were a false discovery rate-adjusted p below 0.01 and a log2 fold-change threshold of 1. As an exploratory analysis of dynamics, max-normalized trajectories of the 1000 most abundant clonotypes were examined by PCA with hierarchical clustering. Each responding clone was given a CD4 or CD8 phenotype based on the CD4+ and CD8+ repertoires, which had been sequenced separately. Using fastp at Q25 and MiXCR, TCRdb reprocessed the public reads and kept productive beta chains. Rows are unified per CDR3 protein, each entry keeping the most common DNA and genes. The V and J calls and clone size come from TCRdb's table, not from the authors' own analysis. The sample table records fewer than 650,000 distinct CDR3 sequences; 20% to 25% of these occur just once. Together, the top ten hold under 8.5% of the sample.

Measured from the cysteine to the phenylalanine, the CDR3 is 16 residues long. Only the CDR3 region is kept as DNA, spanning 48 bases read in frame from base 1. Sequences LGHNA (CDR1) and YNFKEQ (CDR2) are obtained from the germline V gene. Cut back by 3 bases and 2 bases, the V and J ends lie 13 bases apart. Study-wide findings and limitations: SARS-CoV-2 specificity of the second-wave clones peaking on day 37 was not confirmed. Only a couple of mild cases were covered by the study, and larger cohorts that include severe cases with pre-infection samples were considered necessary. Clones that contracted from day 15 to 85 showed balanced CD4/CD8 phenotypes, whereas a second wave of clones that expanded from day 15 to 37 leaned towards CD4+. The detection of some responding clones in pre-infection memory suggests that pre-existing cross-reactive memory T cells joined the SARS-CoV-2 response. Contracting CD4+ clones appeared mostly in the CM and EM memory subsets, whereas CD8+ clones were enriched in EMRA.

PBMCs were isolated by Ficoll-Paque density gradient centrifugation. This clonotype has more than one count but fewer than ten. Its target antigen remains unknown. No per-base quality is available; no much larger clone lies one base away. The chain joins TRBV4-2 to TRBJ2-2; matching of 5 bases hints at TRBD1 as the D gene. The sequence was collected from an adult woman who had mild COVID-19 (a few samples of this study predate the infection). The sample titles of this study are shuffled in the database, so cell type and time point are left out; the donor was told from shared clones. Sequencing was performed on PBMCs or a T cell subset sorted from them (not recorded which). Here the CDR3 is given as CASSHNHGHNTGELFF. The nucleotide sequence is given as TGTGCCAGCAGCCACAACCACGGACACAACACCGGGGAGCTGTTTTTT.